In its sample, the clone carrying this TCR beta chain was seen a few times. The antigen is undetermined. Scientists made TCR beta libraries using quantitative 5'-RACE with molecular barcodes. TCRdb fed the 5' RACE reads into MiXCR, producing one record per CDR3 protein. The sample has 750,000 to 850,000 distinct CDR3 sequences, roughly 12% seen once. This sample stems from a study of CD8 T cells in ankylosing spondylitis. Study-wide findings and caveats: What seemed typical of ankylosing spondylitis blood was a TCR beta motif built from about eight highly homologous variants. In reactive arthritis synovial fluid and blood, some motif variants had been reported before. Disease-linked clones, CD8+, were relatively rare in peripheral blood. Reports say disease-linked clones showed up significantly more in matched ankylosing spondylitis synovial fluid.

The sample was blood, either unsorted or a sorted T cell fraction (not recorded which). This clonotype originated in a male donor with ankylosing spondylitis.

The CDR3 loop is CSATSFRTGATEAFF. The CDR3 DNA reads as TGCAGTGCTACATCCTTCAGGACAGGGGCAACTGAAGCTTTCTTT. This chain joins TRBV20-1 and TRBJ1-1, with 9 bases lining up with TRBD1. Germline V gene sequence: CDR1 DFQATT, CDR2 SNEGSKA (reference sequence). CDR3 length: 15 residues. The trim removed 4 bases at V and 5 bases at J, leaving 11 bases unmatched.